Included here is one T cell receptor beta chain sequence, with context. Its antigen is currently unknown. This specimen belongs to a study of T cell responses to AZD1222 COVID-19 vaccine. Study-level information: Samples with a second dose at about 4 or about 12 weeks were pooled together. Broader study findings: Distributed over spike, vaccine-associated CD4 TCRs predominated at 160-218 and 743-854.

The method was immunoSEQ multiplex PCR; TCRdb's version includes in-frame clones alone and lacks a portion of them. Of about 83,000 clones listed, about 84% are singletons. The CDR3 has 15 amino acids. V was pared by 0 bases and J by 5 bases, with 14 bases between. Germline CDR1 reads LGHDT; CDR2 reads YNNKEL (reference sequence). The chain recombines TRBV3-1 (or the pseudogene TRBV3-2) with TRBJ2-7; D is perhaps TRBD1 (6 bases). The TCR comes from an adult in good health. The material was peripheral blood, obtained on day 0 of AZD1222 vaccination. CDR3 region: CASSQDTTGNHEQYF. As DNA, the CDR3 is TGTGCCAGCAGCCAAGATACAACAGGGAACCACGAGCAGTACTTC.